The TCR beta chain described here comes from a study of cytomegalovirus exposure and HLA in healthy donors. Each of the donors was a healthy bone marrow donor. PCR used 60 Vbeta primers and 13 Jbeta primers. This table comes from immunoSEQ multiplex PCR, and its TCRdb copy is limited to in-frame clones, with some not included. Among about 130,000 clones, roughly three quarters were seen once, and the ten largest hold approximately 3.1%. Germline V lookup: CDR1 LNHDA, CDR2 SQIVND (reference sequence). This CDR3 spans 16 amino acids. The V gene end was trimmed by 5 bases and the J gene end by 0 bases; junction bases not matched to a gene: 5. About this clone: Its target is unknown.

Study-level findings and limits: Per published accounts, TCR beta sequences correctly predicted the HLA-A and HLA-B alleles of most subjects. In vitro testing confirmed a few CMV-associated chains as specific for CMV antigens. With later analysis, a missense DCLRE1C variant became linked to TCR beta V- and J-gene trimming.

The chain has TRBV19 and TRBJ2-7, with 12 bases aligning to TRBD2. The sequenced sample was PBMCs. This receptor was identified in a man aged 25 to 45 in good health and CMV-seronegative. The DNA of the CDR3 is TGTGCCAGTAGTGCCCTAGCGGGGGGGCCCTCCTACGAGCAGTACTTC. It encodes CASSALAGGPSYEQYF. The entire variable domain, with the rest obtained from reference TRBV19 and TRBJ2-7, is as follows: DGGITQSPKYLFRKEGQNVTLSCEQNLNHDAMYWYRQDPGQGLRLIYYSQIVNDFQKGDIAEGYSVSREKKESFPLTVTSAQKNPTAFYLCASSALAGGPSYEQYFGPGTRLTVT.